Following are 11 T cell receptor beta chains from one sample sequenced in a study of T cells in Graves' hyperthyroidism and ophthalmopathy (dated by TCRdb to the late 2010s). The protocol used for the library was multiplex PCR. The run used an Illumina HiSeq 2000. TCR beta CDR3 regions were amplified from RNA transcripts. For the first round of RT-PCR on the TCR CDR3, the HTBI primer set was used together with the Qiagen OneStep RT-PCR kit. Through fastp at Q25 and MiXCR, TCRdb rebuilt clones from the public reads, retaining in-frame beta chains. Rows with one shared CDR3 protein collapse into an entry with the most common genes and DNA. In all, the sample holds under 550,000 distinct CDR3 sequences, and around 13% of those were seen once. 5% to 6.5% of the sample is held by the ten biggest clonotypes. The sequencing input was blood. All receptors derive from a woman aged 18-35 years with Graves' hyperthyroidism.

This clonotype turned up a few times. The chain uses TRBV6-1 and TRBJ1-5; D remains ambiguous. Germline lookup yields CDR1 MNHNS and CDR2 SASEGT. The CDR3 is 16 amino acids. With 6 bases removed from V and 0 bases from J, the gap between germline ends came to 15 bases. CDR3 amino acids: CASSLTYSDSNQPQHF. The CDR3 nucleotides are TGTGCCAGCAGCCTTACCTACTCGGATAGCAATCAGCCCCAGCATTTT.

This clonotype has ten or more counts. The gene calls are TRBV2 and TRBJ2-3, with no clear D. The CDR3 is made up of 11 amino acids. Trimming left V 2 bases short and J 3 bases short, with 0 bases between. Germline V lookup: CDR1 SNHLY, CDR2 FYNNEI. The CDR3 DNA reads TGTGCCAGCAGTGAAACAGATACGCAGTATTTT. Translated: CASSETDTQYF.

The table lists this clonotype with a count of one. The chain couples TRBV2 to TRBJ2-7, with TRBD1 identical over 11 bases. Germline CDR1 SNHLY, CDR2 FYNNEI. This CDR3 spans 15 amino acids. Losses at the gene ends were 2 bases for V and 7 bases for J; bases not matched to a gene: 7. The CDR3, as DNA: TGTGCCAGCAGTGAATTGGGACAGGGGGTGAGGGAGCAGTACTTC. It is translated as CASSELGQGVREQYF.

This clonotype occurred many times. The chain carries TRBV7-8 and TRBJ2-3; 11 bases are shared with TRBD1. CDR3 size: 15 residues. Per germline, CDR1 SGHVS and CDR2 FQNEAQ. With V trimmed by 4 bases and J by 5 bases, 5 bases remained unmatched. The CDR3 reads CASSSGTGGLDTQYF. The CDR3 coding sequence is TGTGCCAGCAGCTCCGGGACAGGGGGACTAGATACGCAGTATTTT.

The rearrangement links TRBV5-1 to TRBJ2-7, with 8 bases that match TRBD1. V shed 3 bases and J 5 bases; nucleotides not matched to a gene: 10. This CDR3 is 15 amino acids long. The V gene's germline CDR1 is SGHRS and CDR2 YFSETQ. CDR3 sequence (DNA): TGCGCCAGCAGCTCAGGACAGGGAATACGTCACGAGCAGTACTTC. Its translation is CASSSGQGIRHEQYF.

This clonotype was detected many times. The chain has TRBV19 and TRBJ2-1; 9 nucleotides line up with TRBD1. Germline V gene lookup returns CDR1 LNHDA and CDR2 SQIVND (reference sequence). The CDR3 is 13 residues long. Trimming removed 6 bases from V and 8 bases from J; junction bases left unmatched: 5. For the CDR3, the DNA is TGTGCCAGTAGGTCACAGGGGGCGCATGAGCAGTTCTTC. It codes for CASRSQGAHEQFF.

There are many counts of this clonotype. The V call is TRBV15, the J call TRBJ2-2; tentatively, D is TRBD2 (6 bases). Germline V gene sequence: CDR1 LNHNV, CDR2 YYDKDF (reference sequence). This CDR3 comprises 16 residues. Trimming took 2 bases from V and 0 from J, leaving 10 bases between them. The CDR3 reads CATSRFGGANTGELFF. The DNA of the CDR3 is TGTGCCACCAGCAGATTTGGCGGGGCGAACACCGGGGAGCTGTTTTTT. Full variable domain (missing parts from reference TRBV15 and TRBJ2-2): DAMVIQNPRYQVTQFGKPVTLSCSQTLNHNVMYWYQQKSSQAPKLLFHYYDKDFNNEADTPDNFQSRRPNTSFCFLDIRSPGLGDTAMYLCATSRFGGANTGELFFGEGSRLTVL.

This clonotype appeared many times. This rearrangement joins TRBV6-1 to TRBJ2-3; maybe TRBD2 (6 bases). V dropped 2 bases and J dropped 3 bases, with 12 bases sitting between them. The CDR3 is 15 amino acids. CDR1 is MNHNS and CDR2 is SASEGT in the germline V gene. CDR3 nucleotide sequence: TGTGCCAGCAGTGAAATCCTAGCGAGGACAGATACGCAGTATTTT. Its translation is CASSEILARTDTQYF.

On this clonotype itself: It may be a read error: a sequence one base away is much more abundant. The rearrangement uses TRBV20-1 and TRBJ2-1, with a weak D call TRBD1 (5 bases). The CDR3 loop spans 13 amino acids. Germline V gene data show CDR1 as DFQATT and CDR2 as SNEGSKA (reference sequence). Trimming removed 3 bases from V and 5 bases from J, with 11 bases in between. The CDR3 DNA reads as TGCAGTGCTAGTCCCGAAGGGGACAATGAGCAGTTCTTC. It codes for CSASPEGDNEQFF.

Ten or more counts support this clonotype. The V gene is TRBV5-5, the J gene TRBJ2-1, with D tentatively TRBD2 (5 bases). The CDR3 consists of 15 residues. Trimming stripped 4 bases from V and 0 bases from J, with 11 bases between. The germline gives CDR1 SGHKS, CDR2 YYEKEE (reference sequence). The CDR3 coding sequence is TGTGCCAGCAGCGCGGAGGCTAGCTCCTACAATGAGCAGTTCTTC. It encodes CASSAEASSYNEQFF.

This clonotype occurred many times. The CDR3, as DNA: TGCAGTGCCGACAGGGGGGCTTCAAGCAATCAGCCCCAGCATTTT. Its translation is CSADRGASSNQPQHF. The chain recombines TRBV20-1 with TRBJ1-5; 9 bases align to TRBD1. Germline-derived CDR1 and CDR2 are DFQATT and SNEGSKA (reference sequence). The length of the CDR3 is 15 residues. V dropped 6 bases and J dropped 1; count of bases not matched to a gene: 7.